The 28 T cell receptor beta chains presented below share a single source sample, sequenced in a study of T cells in Graves' hyperthyroidism and ophthalmopathy. It was RNA transcripts that yielded the amplified TCR beta CDR3 regions. A first-round RT-PCR of the TCR CDR3 used the HTBI primer set. TCRdb independently ran MiXCR on the multiplex PCR reads; one entry per CDR3 protein. The sample includes fewer than 350,000 distinct CDR3 sequences, less than 20% of them seen just once. Sequences were obtained from blood. These receptors came from a man aged 45-65 years with Graves' ophthalmopathy.

The table lists this clonotype with a few counts. This sequence joins TRBV5-5 and TRBJ1-2; 8 bases map to TRBD1. This CDR3 is built from 17 residues. J gave up 6 bases and V 0 bases, and 13 bases lay outside the gene matches. The germline V gene has CDR1 SGHKS and CDR2 YYEKEE (reference sequence). Here the CDR3 reads CASSLGAGGSWIDGYTF. As DNA, the CDR3 is TGTGCCAGCAGCTTGGGGGCAGGGGGCTCTTGGATCGATGGCTACACCTTC.

This clonotype appeared many times. The chain joins TRBV4-1 to TRBJ2-1; D remains ambiguous. This CDR3 spans 15 amino acids. The germline gives CDR1 MGHRA, CDR2 YSYEKL. V was pared by 2 bases and J by 1 base, with 9 bases between. The CDR3 is CASSQRGQSYNEQFF. The DNA for the CDR3 is TGCGCCAGCAGCCAACGTGGCCAGTCCTACAATGAGCAGTTCTTC.

This clonotype was found many times. The chain links TRBV11-2 to TRBJ1-6; tentatively, D is TRBD1 (5 bases). The germline CDR1 and CDR2 sequences are SGHAT and FQNNGV. The germline V and J ends were trimmed by 0 bases and 7 bases, with 10 bases remaining between them. The CDR3 contains 15 residues. CDR3 nucleotide sequence: TGTGCCAGCAGCTTAGACGGGGGACGGAATTCACCCCTCCACTTT. Encoded protein: CASSLDGGRNSPLHF.

A few counts support this clonotype. V is TRBV5-4 and J is TRBJ2-6; D possibly corresponds to TRBD1 (5 bases). The CDR3 has 14 amino acids. Germline assignment: CDR1 SGHNT and CDR2 YYREEE (reference sequence). V lost 4 bases, J lost 2 bases, and 7 bases lay in between. The CDR3 sequence: CASSLDTGANVLTF. The CDR3 DNA reads TGTGCCAGCAGCCTGGACACTGGGGCCAACGTCCTGACTTTC. Filled out from reference TRBV5-4 and TRBJ2-6, the complete variable domain reads ETGVTQSPTHLIKTRGQQVTLRCSSQSGHNTVSWYQQALGQGPQFIFQYYREEENGRGNFPPRFSGLQFPNYSSELNVNALELDDSALYLCASSLDTGANVLTFGAGSRLTVL.

There are a few counts of this clonotype. This sequence joins TRBV4-1 and TRBJ1-1; D call uncertain. Germline V gene sequence: CDR1 MGHRA, CDR2 YSYEKL. V was pared by 6 bases and J by 1 base, with 6 bases between. The CDR3 totals 12 residues. The CDR3 nucleotides are TGCGCCAGCAGGGGCGCGAACACTGAAGCTTTCTTT. Translating it yields CASRGANTEAFF.

This clonotype has a handful of counts. The chain has TRBV5-1 and TRBJ1-3; 8 nucleotides match TRBD1. V dropped 0 bases and J dropped 2; count of bases not matched to a gene: 1. CDR1 and CDR2 (germline): SGHRS, YFSETQ. The CDR3 is made up of 15 amino acids. In nucleotides, the CDR3 is TGCGCCAGCAGCTTGGCAGGGGGCACTGGAAACACCATATATTTT. Protein product: CASSLAGGTGNTIYF.

The chain joins TRBV15 to TRBJ1-1; D is uncertain. CDR3 length equals 13 residues. V dropped 3 bases and J dropped 4 bases, with 9 bases sitting between them. From germline, CDR1 is LNHNV and CDR2 YYDKDF (reference sequence). The CDR3: CATSSKLGTEAFF. CDR3 coding DNA: TGTGCCACCAGCAGCAAATTAGGCACTGAAGCTTTCTTT.

At least ten counts were recorded for this clonotype. The V call is TRBV5-1, the J call TRBJ2-7; D is possibly TRBD1 (5 bases). The length of the CDR3 is 11 residues. Germline-derived CDR1 and CDR2 are SGHRS and YFSETQ. V lost 0 bases and J lost 9, with 7 bases in between. The CDR3 DNA sequence: TGCGCCAGCAGCTTGGCGCAGGGGCAGTACTTC. It encodes CASSLAQGQYF.

V usage is TRBV20-1 and J usage is TRBJ2-1; TRBD1 matches 9 bases. The trim removed 6 bases at V and 3 bases at J, leaving 6 bases unmatched. The CDR3 loop spans 14 amino acids. Germline CDR1 DFQATT, CDR2 SNEGSKA (reference sequence). Written as DNA, the CDR3 is TGCAGTGCCCGGGACAGGGAACACTACAATGAGCAGTTCTTC. Its translation: CSARDREHYNEQFF.

This clonotype has at least ten counts. Here the CDR3 DNA reads TGCGCCAGCAGCTTGTGGGACTCGGGCACTGAAGCTTTCTTT. Its protein product is CASSLWDSGTEAFF. This rearrangement joins TRBV5-1 to TRBJ1-1; weak D call: TRBD1 (5 bases). Germline lookup yields CDR1 SGHRS and CDR2 YFSETQ. V lost 1 base to trimming and J lost 4 bases, with 11 bases between them. The CDR3 extends over 14 amino acids.

The chain carries TRBV6-5 and TRBJ2-1; D gene ambiguous. Trimming pared 3 bases from V and 7 bases from J, leaving 7 bases between. In germline, CDR1 is MNHEY, CDR2 SVGAGI. This CDR3 contains 12 residues. This chain's CDR3 is CASSYRANEQFF. DNA for the CDR3: TGTGCCAGCAGTTATCGAGCTAATGAGCAGTTCTTC.

A word on this clonotype: The junction departs from germline at one end; a sequencing error may be responsible. The chain employs TRBV28 and TRBJ2-7; weak D call: TRBD1 (6 bases). This CDR3 spans 14 amino acids. Germline lookup yields CDR1 MDHEN and CDR2 SYDVKM. DNA for the CDR3: TGTACCAGCAGACCTCAGGGGATCTCCTACGAGCAGTACTTC. It is translated as CTSRPQGISYEQYF. The full variable domain, with the rest looked up from reference TRBV28 and TRBJ2-7, is DVKVTQSSRYLVKRTGEKVFLECVQDMDHENMFWYRQDPGLGLRLIYFSYDVKMKEKGDIPEGYSVSREKKERFSLILESASTNQTSMYLCTSRPQGISYEQYFGPGTRLTVT.

The table lists this clonotype with many counts. The rearrangement uses TRBV11-2 and TRBJ1-2; D gene ambiguous. V was trimmed by 1 base and J by 4 bases, leaving 10 bases between them. The CDR3 extends over 14 amino acids. Germline CDR1 reads SGHAT; CDR2 reads FQNNGV. CDR3 in DNA: TGTGCCAGCAGCTTAGTAGGAGGTTCCTATGGCTACACCTTC. This encodes CASSLVGGSYGYTF.

The sample holds many counts of this clonotype. The V and J genes are TRBV13 and TRBJ1-2; D perhaps matches TRBD1 (5 bases). In germline, CDR1 is PRHDT, CDR2 FYEKMQ (reference sequence). The V end lost 0 bases, the J end lost 6 bases, and 8 bases lay between the germline ends. The CDR3 loop spans 13 amino acids. The CDR3 DNA reads TGTGCCAGCAGCTTAGGGATGACAGATGGCTACACCTTC. Translated, it gives CASSLGMTDGYTF.

The chain has TRBV20-1 and TRBJ2-3, with 7 bases fitting TRBD1. This CDR3 has 13 residues. The J segment lost 2 bases and the V segment lost 4 bases, leaving 3 bases of the junction unmatched. The V gene's germline CDR1 is DFQATT and CDR2 SNEGSKA (reference sequence). As DNA, the CDR3 is TGCAGTGCTACCGGACAGGCCACAGATACGCAGTATTTT. Translated: CSATGQATDTQYF.

In the case of this clonotype: A read error may explain this, as a much larger clone is one base away. The chain employs TRBV6-1 and TRBJ2-5, with D unresolved. This CDR3 is 11 amino acids long. With 2 bases removed from V and 4 bases from J, the gap between germline ends came to 2 bases. The germline gives CDR1 MNHNS, CDR2 SASEGT. CDR3 in amino acids: CASSERETQYF. The DNA of the CDR3 is TGTGCCAGCAGTGAAAGAGAGACCCAGTACTTC.

The chain combines TRBV28 with TRBJ2-1; 8 bases match TRBD1. CDR1 is MDHEN, CDR2 SYDVKM, per germline. J gave up 2 bases and V 6 bases, and 6 bases lay outside the gene matches. There are 15 residues in the CDR3. The CDR3 coding sequence is TGTGCCAGCAGCCTGACAGGGGCCACCTACAATGAGCAGTTCTTC. Protein sequence: CASSLTGATYNEQFF.

This clonotype was detected ten times or more. The V call is TRBV3-1, the J call TRBJ2-6, with D unresolved. The CDR3 loop spans 14 amino acids. Trimming took 3 bases from V and 4 from J, leaving 7 bases between them. The germline V gene has CDR1 LGHDT and CDR2 YNNKEL (reference sequence). Here the CDR3 DNA reads TGTGCCAGCAGCCACCCCCTGGGGGCCAACGTCCTGACTTTC. Translating it yields CASSHPLGANVLTF.

This clonotype was picked up many times. The rearrangement joins TRBV20-1 to TRBJ1-1; perhaps TRBD1 as D (5 bases). The CDR3 is made up of 13 amino acids. Germline CDR1 DFQATT, CDR2 SNEGSKA (reference sequence). Trimming took off 1 base at V and 5 bases at J, with 11 bases between the two ends. The CDR3 DNA is TGCAGTGCTAGAGGACCAGGGCCAACTGAAGCTTTCTTT. Protein: CSARGPGPTEAFF.

Here the CDR3 reads CASSLASDSDYGYTF. The CDR3 DNA reads as TGCGCCAGCAGCTTGGCCTCGGACTCAGACTATGGCTACACCTTC. This sequence joins TRBV5-1 and TRBJ1-2; D uncertain. Trimming took 0 bases from V and 3 from J, leaving 12 bases between them. Germline V CDR1 and CDR2: SGHRS, YFSETQ. This CDR3 is 15 amino acids long.

This clonotype came up many times. This rearrangement joins TRBV28 to TRBJ1-6; D is ambiguous. Trimming shortened V by 7 bases and J by 8 bases, and 15 bases separated the two germline ends. The CDR3 is made up of 14 amino acids. Germline CDR1 is MDHEN and CDR2 is SYDVKM. The CDR3 DNA is TGTGCCAGCACCCTGGAGAGGGAGTATTCACCCCTCCACTTT. Translating it yields CASTLEREYSPLHF.

The J gene is TRBJ2-1, the V gene TRBV27; 9 bases map to TRBD2. The CDR3 extends over 15 amino acids. The germline V gene has CDR1 MNHEY and CDR2 SMNVEV (reference sequence). V lost 6 bases and J lost 9; bases outside the gene matches: 12. CDR3: CASSNGLALAAEQFF. As DNA, the CDR3 is TGTGCCAGCAGCAATGGACTAGCGCTAGCTGCTGAGCAGTTCTTC.

V and J are TRBV18 and TRBJ2-7; 9 bases agree with TRBD1. The length of the CDR3 is 15 residues. With V trimmed by 4 bases and J by 2 bases, 6 bases remained unmatched. Per the germline V gene, CDR1 is KGHSH and CDR2 is LQKENI. The CDR3 DNA follows: TGTGCCAGCTCACTCGGACAGGGGTTCACCTACGAGCAGTACTTC. Protein product: CASSLGQGFTYEQYF.

V is TRBV27 and J is TRBJ2-7, with a tentative D call TRBD1 (6 bases). Germline CDR1 and CDR2: MNHEY and SMNVEV (reference sequence). V was trimmed by 6 bases and J by 6 bases, leaving 18 bases between them. The CDR3 runs to 14 residues. In nucleotides, the CDR3 is TGTGCCAGCAGCCCCCAGGGGCCCGTCTGCGAGCAGTACTTC. Translating gives CASSPQGPVCEQYF.

The chain recombines TRBV6-2 or TRBV6-3 with TRBJ1-2, with TRBD1 as a possible D gene (6 bases). The V gene's germline CDR1 is MNHEY and CDR2 SVGEGT. The CDR3 totals 15 residues. The V gene lost 5 bases and the J gene lost 4 bases, with 17 bases spanning the gap. Here the CDR3 reads CASSLGSGAGYGYTF. The CDR3 region has the DNA TGTGCCAGCAGTCTGGGGTCAGGGGCTGGCTATGGCTACACCTTC.

This clonotype was picked up many times. The chain recombines TRBV28 with TRBJ2-7, with D maybe TRBD2 (6 bases). The V end lost 1 base, the J end lost 7 bases, and 14 bases lay between the germline ends. The CDR3 consists of 14 residues. Germline V CDR1 and CDR2: MDHEN, SYDVKM. The CDR3 region has the DNA TGTGCCAGCAGTTTATCCACCGGCCGGGGGGAGCAGTACTTC. Its protein is CASSLSTGRGEQYF.

A few counts support this clonotype. The V and J genes are TRBV18 and TRBJ2-4, with 10 bases fitting TRBD1. There are 16 residues in the CDR3. Looked up from germline, CDR1 is KGHSH and CDR2 is LQKENI. V trimming: 5 bases; J trimming: 9 bases; junction bases outside the gene matches: 13. In nucleotides, the CDR3 is TGTGCCAGCTCATTCTCTACCGGGACAGGGGACCTCATTCAGTACTTC. This translates into CASSFSTGTGDLIQYF. Using reference TRBV18 and TRBJ2-4 for the parts outside the CDR3, the full variable domain is NAGVMQNPRHLVRRRGQEARLRCSPMKGHSHVYWYRQLPEEGLKFMVYLQKENIIDESGMPKERFSAEFPKEGPSILRIQQVVRGDSAAYFCASSFSTGTGDLIQYFGAGTRLSVL.

This clonotype was counted at least ten times. The rearrangement joins TRBV18 to TRBJ2-1; 7 bases line up with TRBD1. The germline V gene encodes CDR1 KGHSH and CDR2 LQKENI. The J segment lost 9 bases and the V segment lost 5 bases, leaving 7 bases of the junction unmatched. The CDR3 runs 13 residues. CDR3 in amino acids: CASSMTGSGEQFF. The CDR3 nucleotides are TGTGCCAGCTCAATGACAGGGAGTGGTGAGCAGTTCTTC.